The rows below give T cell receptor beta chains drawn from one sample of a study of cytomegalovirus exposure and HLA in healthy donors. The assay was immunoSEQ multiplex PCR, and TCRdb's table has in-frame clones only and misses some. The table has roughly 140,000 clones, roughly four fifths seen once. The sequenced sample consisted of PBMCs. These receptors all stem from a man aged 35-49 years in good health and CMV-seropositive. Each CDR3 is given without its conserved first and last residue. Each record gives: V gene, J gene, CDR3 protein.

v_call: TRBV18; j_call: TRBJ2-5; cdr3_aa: ASSPPGRKETQY
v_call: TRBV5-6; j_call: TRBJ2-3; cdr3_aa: ASSPGQVGADTQY
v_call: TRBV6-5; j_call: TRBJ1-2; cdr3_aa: ASSYRGEGANYGYT
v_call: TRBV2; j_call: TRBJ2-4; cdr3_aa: ASSSTEAKNIQY
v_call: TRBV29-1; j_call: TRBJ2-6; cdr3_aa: SVRVPGANVLT
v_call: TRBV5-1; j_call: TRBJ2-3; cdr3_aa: ASSLQGAEDTQY
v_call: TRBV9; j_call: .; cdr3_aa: ASSVGGTSSYEQY
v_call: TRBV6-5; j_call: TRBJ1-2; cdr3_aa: ASSVTGENYGYT
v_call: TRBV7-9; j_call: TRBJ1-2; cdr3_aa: ASSPAKGEAGYT
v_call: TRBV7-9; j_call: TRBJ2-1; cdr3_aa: WSRGTGSSYNEQF
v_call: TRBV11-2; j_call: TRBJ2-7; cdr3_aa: ASSRLRDSLSSYEQY
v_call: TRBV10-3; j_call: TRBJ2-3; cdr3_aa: AISKLASSTDTQY
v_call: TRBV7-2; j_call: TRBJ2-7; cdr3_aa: ASSLAGTNEQY
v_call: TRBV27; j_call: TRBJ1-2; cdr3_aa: ASSLQVQGGYT
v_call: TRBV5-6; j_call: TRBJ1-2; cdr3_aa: ASTAEARGAGGYT
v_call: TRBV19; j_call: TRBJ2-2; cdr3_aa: ASSGTAQAANTGGLF
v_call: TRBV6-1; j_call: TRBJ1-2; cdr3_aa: ASLRAGTDGYT
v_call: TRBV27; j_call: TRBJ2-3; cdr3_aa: ASRREGRGDTQY
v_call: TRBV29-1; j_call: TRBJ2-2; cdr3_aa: SVEGLAGVPGELF